Here is one T cell receptor beta chain with its context. An end of the junction differs from the germline gene, which may be a read error. Other DNA sequences in the sample encode the same CDR3. Sequencing used immunoSEQ multiplex PCR; TCRdb keeps in-frame clones, though not all of them. The sample lists 40,000 or so clones; about 82% were seen once. Following autologous stem cell transplantation, relapse occurred in every patient, and exposure to brentuximab vedotin varied. The germline V gene has CDR1 SQVTM and CDR2 ANQGSEA. CDR3 length: 14 residues. This specimen belongs to a study of PD-1 blockade in classical Hodgkin lymphoma.

The genes are TRBV29-1 and TRBJ2-3, with TRBD1 matching 8 bases. This TCR came from a human donor with classical Hodgkin lymphoma. Sequencing used peripheral blood mononuclear cells (PBMCs), obtained at baseline. The CDR3 DNA sequence: TGCAGCGTGGAAGGACAGGGCGTCACAGATACGCAGTATTTT. This sequence encodes CSVEGQGVTDTQYF.